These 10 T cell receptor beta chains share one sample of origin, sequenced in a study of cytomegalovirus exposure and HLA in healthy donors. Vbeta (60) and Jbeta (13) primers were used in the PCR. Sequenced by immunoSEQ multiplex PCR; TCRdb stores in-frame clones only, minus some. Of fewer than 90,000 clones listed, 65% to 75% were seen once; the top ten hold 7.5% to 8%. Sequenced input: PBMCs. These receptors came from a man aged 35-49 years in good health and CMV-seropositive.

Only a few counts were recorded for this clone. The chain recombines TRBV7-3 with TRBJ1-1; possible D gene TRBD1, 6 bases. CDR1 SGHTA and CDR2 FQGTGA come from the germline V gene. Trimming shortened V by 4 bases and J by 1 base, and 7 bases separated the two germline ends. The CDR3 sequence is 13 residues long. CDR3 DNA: TGTGCCAGCAGCTCGGACAGGAACACTGAAGCTTTCTTT. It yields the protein CASSSDRNTEAFF.

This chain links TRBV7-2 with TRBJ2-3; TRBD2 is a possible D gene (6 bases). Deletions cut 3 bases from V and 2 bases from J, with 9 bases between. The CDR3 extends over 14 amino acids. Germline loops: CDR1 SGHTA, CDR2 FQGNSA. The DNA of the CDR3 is TGTGCCAGCAGCTTGGGACTCCACACAGATACGCAGTATTTT. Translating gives CASSLGLHTDTQYF.

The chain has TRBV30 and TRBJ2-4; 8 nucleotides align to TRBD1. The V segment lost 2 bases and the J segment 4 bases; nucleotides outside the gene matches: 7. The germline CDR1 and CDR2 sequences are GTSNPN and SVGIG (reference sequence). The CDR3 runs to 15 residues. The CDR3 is CAWSPLDREKNIQYF. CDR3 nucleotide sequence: TGTGCCTGGAGTCCGCTGGACAGGGAGAAAAACATTCAGTACTTC. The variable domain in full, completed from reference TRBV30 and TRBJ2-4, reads SQTIHQWPATLVQPVGSPLSLECTVEGTSNPNLYWYRQAAGRGLQLLFYSVGIGQISSEVPQNLSASRPQDRQFILSSKKLLLSDSGFYLCAWSPLDREKNIQYFGAGTRLSVL.

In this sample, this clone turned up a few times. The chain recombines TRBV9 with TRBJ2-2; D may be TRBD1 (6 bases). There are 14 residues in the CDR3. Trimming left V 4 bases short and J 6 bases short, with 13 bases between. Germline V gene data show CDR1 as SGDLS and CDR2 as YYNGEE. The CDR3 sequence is CASSFGQGPGELFF. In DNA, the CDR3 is TGTGCCAGCAGCTTTGGGCAGGGGCCCGGGGAGCTGTTTTTT.

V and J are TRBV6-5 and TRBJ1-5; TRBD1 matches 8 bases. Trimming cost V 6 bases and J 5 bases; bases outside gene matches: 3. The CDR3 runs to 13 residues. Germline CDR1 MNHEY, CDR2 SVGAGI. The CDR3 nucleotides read TGTGCCAGCAGAGACAGGGGCGATCAGCCCCAGCATTTT. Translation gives CASRDRGDQPQHF.

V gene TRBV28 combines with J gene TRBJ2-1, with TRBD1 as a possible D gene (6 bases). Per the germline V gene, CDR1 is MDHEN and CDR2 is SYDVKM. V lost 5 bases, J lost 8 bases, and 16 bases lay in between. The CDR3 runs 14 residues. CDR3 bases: TGTGCCAGCAGTCAACCGGACGGGACATATGAGCAGTTCTTC. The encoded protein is CASSQPDGTYEQFF.

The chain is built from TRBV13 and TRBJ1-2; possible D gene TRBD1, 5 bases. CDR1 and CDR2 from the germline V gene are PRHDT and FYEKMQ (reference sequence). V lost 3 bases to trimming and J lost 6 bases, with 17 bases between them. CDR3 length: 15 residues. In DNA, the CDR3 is TGTGCCAGCAGCTTTACAGGCAGGTCCCTGGATGGCTACACCTTC. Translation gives CASSFTGRSLDGYTF. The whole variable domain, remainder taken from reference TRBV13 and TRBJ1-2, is AAGVIQSPRHLIKEKRETATLKCYPIPRHDTVYWYQQGPGQDPQFLISFYEKMQSDKGSIPDRFSAQQFSDYHSELNMSSLELGDSALYFCASSFTGRSLDGYTFGSGTRLTVV.

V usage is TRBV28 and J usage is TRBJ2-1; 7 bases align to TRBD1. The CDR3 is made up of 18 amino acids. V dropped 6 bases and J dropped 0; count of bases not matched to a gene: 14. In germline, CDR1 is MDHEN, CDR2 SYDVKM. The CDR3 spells CASSSIRQGPSSYNEQFF. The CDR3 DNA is TGTGCCAGCAGCTCCATCCGACAGGGCCCGAGCTCCTACAATGAGCAGTTCTTC. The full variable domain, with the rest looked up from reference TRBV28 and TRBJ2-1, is DVKVTQSSRYLVKRTGEKVFLECVQDMDHENMFWYRQDPGLGLRLIYFSYDVKMKEKGDIPEGYSVSREKKERFSLILESASTNQTSMYLCASSSIRQGPSSYNEQFFGPGTRLTVL.

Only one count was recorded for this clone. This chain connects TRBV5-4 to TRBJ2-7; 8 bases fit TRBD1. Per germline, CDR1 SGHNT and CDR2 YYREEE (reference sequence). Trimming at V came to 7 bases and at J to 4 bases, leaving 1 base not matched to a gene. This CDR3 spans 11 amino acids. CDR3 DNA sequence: TGTGCCAGCGGACAGGGTTACGAGCAGTACTTC. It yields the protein CASGQGYEQYF.

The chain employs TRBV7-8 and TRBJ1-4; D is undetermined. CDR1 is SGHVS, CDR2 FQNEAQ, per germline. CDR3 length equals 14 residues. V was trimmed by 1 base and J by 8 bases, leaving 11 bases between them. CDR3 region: CASSLEALREKLFF. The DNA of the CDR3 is TGTGCCAGCAGCTTAGAGGCCCTGAGGGAAAAACTGTTTTTT.